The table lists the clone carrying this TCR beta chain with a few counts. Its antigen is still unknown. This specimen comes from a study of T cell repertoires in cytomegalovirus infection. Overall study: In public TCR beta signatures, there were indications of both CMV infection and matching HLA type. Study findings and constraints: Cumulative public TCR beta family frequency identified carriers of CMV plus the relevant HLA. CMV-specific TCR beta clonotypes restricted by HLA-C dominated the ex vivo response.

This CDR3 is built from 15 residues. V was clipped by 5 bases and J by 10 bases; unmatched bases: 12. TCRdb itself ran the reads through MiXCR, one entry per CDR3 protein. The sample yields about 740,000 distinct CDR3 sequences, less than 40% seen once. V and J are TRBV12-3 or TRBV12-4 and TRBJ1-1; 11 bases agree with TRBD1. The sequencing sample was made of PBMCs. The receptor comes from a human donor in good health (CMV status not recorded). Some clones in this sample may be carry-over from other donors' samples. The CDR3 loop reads CASSVGSGQGVVAFF. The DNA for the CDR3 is TGTGCCAGCAGTGTGGGATCGGGACAGGGGGTAGTAGCTTTCTTT.